Shown below are 30 T cell receptor beta chains from a single sample sequenced in a study of T cell clonality in common variable immunodeficiency. TCRdb's table, derived via immunoSEQ multiplex PCR, lists solely in-frame clones and lacks some. Observed are 80,000 or so clones, no singletons, with the top ten taking about 0.8%. The source material was peripheral blood mononuclear cells. The receptors were gathered from a person aged 18-70 years in good health.

Many counts were recorded for this clone. Read coverage stops 3 residues before the CDR3 terminus; the germline J gene supplies the remainder. The genes are TRBV28 and TRBJ2-7; 12 bases fit TRBD2. The CDR3 spans 18 residues. The germline CDR1 and CDR2 sequences are MDHEN and SYDVKM. J was trimmed by 4 bases and V by 8 bases; bases with no gene match: 18. Incomplete CDR3 DNA: TGTGCCAGCTCTGTACTCCCCGGGACTAGCGGGCGTGTTTACGAG. Protein product: CASSVLPGTSGRVYE. The entire CDR3 is CASSVLPGTSGRVYEQYF.

This clone was seen many times. The CDR3 end is not reached by the read, which stops 3 residues before it; the germline J gene fills it in. The rearrangement links TRBV12-3 or TRBV12-4 to TRBJ2-7, with 9 nucleotides matching TRBD1. Losses at the gene ends were 6 bases for V and 4 bases for J; bases not matched to a gene: 7. This CDR3 is built from 14 residues. The CDR3 protein is CASRPTGTGYEQYF. The sequenced part of the CDR3 DNA is TGTGCCAGCAGACCAACCGGGACAGGGTACGAG.

In this sample, this clone turned up many times. The sequenced fragment ends 3 residues before the CDR3 boundary, so the rest is inferred from the germline J gene. The chain joins TRBV2 to TRBJ2-4; D may be TRBD2 (6 bases). The V end was cut by 6 bases, the J end by 2 bases, with 8 bases between. The germline gives CDR1 SNHLY, CDR2 FYNNEI. CDR3 length equals 13 residues. The CDR3 loop is CASREGSKNIQYF. CDR3 DNA, as far as it was read: TGTGCCAGCAGGGAGGGGTCCAAAAACATT.

This clone was counted a few times. CDR3 protein: CASSLVMSYNEQFF. CDR3 bases read: TGCGCCAGCAGCTTGGTTATGTCCTACAATGAG. The chain uses TRBV5-1 and TRBJ2-1; D is unclear. The read gets to within 3 residues of the CDR3 end, and the germline J gene fills in the rest. This CDR3 has 14 residues. The V gene's germline CDR1 is SGHRS and CDR2 YFSETQ. Trimming took 0 bases from V and 1 from J, leaving 5 bases between them.

This clone appeared many times. The CDR3 end is not reached by the read, which stops 3 residues before it; the germline J gene fills it in. This chain connects TRBV7-9 to TRBJ2-7, with D unclear. Trimming stripped 3 bases from V and 0 bases from J, with 12 bases between. The germline gives CDR1 SEHNR, CDR2 FQNEAQ (reference sequence). This CDR3 spans 15 amino acids. The CDR3 here is CASSLYLASSYEQYF. The CDR3 DNA, read in part, is TGTGCCAGCAGCTTGTACTTGGCTAGCTCCTACGAG. The complete variable domain, with remaining parts taken from reference TRBV7-9 and TRBJ2-7, reads DTGVSQNPRHKITKRGQNVTFRCDPISEHNRLYWYRQTLGQGPEFLTYFQNEAQLEKSRLLSDRFSAERPKGSFSTLEIQRTEQGDSAMYLCASSLYLASSYEQYFGPGTRLTVT.

This clone was counted at least ten times. The read ends 3 residues before the CDR3 terminus; that terminus is restored from the germline J gene. The rearrangement links TRBV18 to TRBJ2-3; 9 nucleotides align to TRBD2. The germline V gene encodes CDR1 KGHSH and CDR2 LQKENI. The CDR3 consists of 18 residues. V dropped 5 bases and J dropped 0; count of bases not matched to a gene: 12. CDR3 DNA, as far as it was read: TGTGCCAGCTCAGTTGCTAGCGGGGTCACCATTAGCACAGATACG. It yields the protein CASSVASGVTISTDT. Given in full, the CDR3 is CASSVASGVTISTDTQYF.

This clone has at least ten counts. The read ends 3 residues before the CDR3 terminus; that terminus is restored from the germline J gene. J is TRBJ2-6 and V is TRBV6-2 or TRBV6-3; D perhaps matches TRBD2 (6 bases). The CDR3 totals 15 residues. Trimming removed 2 bases at V and 4 bases at J, with 9 bases between. Germline V gene sequence: CDR1 MNHEY, CDR2 SVGEGT. This CDR3 reads CASSYRGTGANVLTF. The CDR3 bases that were read are TGTGCCAGCAGTTACCGGGGGACCGGGGCCAACGTC.

In its sample, this clone was seen many times. The read stops 3 residues short of the end of the CDR3; the missing end is completed from the germline J gene. This chain uses TRBV5-1 with TRBJ2-5; maybe TRBD1 (5 bases). This CDR3 is 16 amino acids long. Germline loops: CDR1 SGHRS, CDR2 YFSETQ. Trimming removed 4 bases at V and 2 bases at J, with 18 bases between. Incomplete CDR3 DNA: TGCGCCAGCAGCCCGGCCCCCACTAACAGGCAAGAGACC. This encodes CASSPAPTNRQET. The whole CDR3 sequence reads CASSPAPTNRQETQYF.

This clone showed up many times. Read coverage stops 3 residues before the CDR3 terminus; the germline J gene supplies the remainder. The rearrangement links TRBV20-1 to TRBJ2-3, with 12 bases aligning to TRBD2. V shed 3 bases and J 7 bases; nucleotides not matched to a gene: 11. The CDR3 spans 16 residues. The V gene's germline CDR1 is DFQATT and CDR2 SNEGSKA (reference sequence). CDR3 loop: CSASNLAGGPGNTQYF. The sequenced part of the CDR3 DNA is TGCAGTGCTAGTAACCTAGCGGGAGGGCCGGGGAATACG.

This clone came up many times. Sequencing ends 3 residues short of the CDR3 end; the germline J gene provides the rest. This chain links TRBV10-3 with TRBJ2-1; 9 bases match TRBD2. J lost 6 bases, V lost 7 bases, and 19 bases had no gene match. The germline CDR1 and CDR2 sequences are ENHRY and SYGVKD. The CDR3 runs 18 residues. The CDR3 spells CAITRAGLASWTGNEQFF. The part of the CDR3 DNA that was read is TGTGCCATCACACGAGCGGGACTAGCCTCTTGGACGGGCAATGAG.

This clone was recorded at least ten times. The CDR3 end falls 3 residues outside the read, so it is completed with the germline J gene. The chain couples TRBV7-8 to TRBJ2-7; 9 positions match TRBD1. With V trimmed by 5 bases and J by 4 bases, 3 bases remained unmatched. The CDR3 has 13 residues. CDR1 and CDR2 (germline): SGHVS, FQNEAQ. CDR3 loop: CASSMTGGYEQYF. The sequenced part of the CDR3 DNA is TGTGCCAGCAGCATGACAGGGGGTTACGAG.

This clone was counted ten times or more. Coverage ceases 3 residues before the CDR3 finishes, and the germline J gene fills in the end. The chain carries TRBV20-1 and TRBJ2-7; the match to TRBD2 covers 9 bases. This CDR3 has 14 amino acids. J was trimmed by 3 bases and V by 3 bases; bases with no gene match: 6. From germline, CDR1 is DFQATT and CDR2 SNEGSKA (reference sequence). CDR3 DNA (partial): TGCAGTGCTAGCGGGAGACTAGCGGTCTACGAG. Translating it yields CSASGRLAVYE. The full CDR3 is CSASGRLAVYEQYF.

This clone was found many times. Coverage ceases 3 residues before the CDR3 finishes, and the germline J gene fills in the end. The chain is built from TRBV5-1 and TRBJ2-5; D not certain. The ends were cut back, 1 base at V and 2 bases at J, with 15 bases in the middle. This CDR3 region has 16 residues. The germline V gene has CDR1 SGHRS and CDR2 YFSETQ. Partial CDR3 DNA: TGCGCCAGCAGCTTGATCGGTGGCGGCGTACAAGAGACC. Translating it yields CASSLIGGGVQET. The whole CDR3 region reads CASSLIGGGVQETQYF.

This clone was counted only a few times. The CDR3 end is not reached by the read, which stops 3 residues before it; the germline J gene fills it in. The chain employs TRBV18 and TRBJ2-2; no firm D call. Germline-derived CDR1 and CDR2 are KGHSH and LQKENI. V lost 6 bases to trimming and J lost 4 bases, with 6 bases between them. CDR3 length: 12 residues. Incomplete CDR3 DNA: TGTGCCAGCTCCCCGGGCACCGGGGAG. Translating it yields CASSPGTGE. From start to end, the CDR3 is CASSPGTGELFF.

This clone was counted at least ten times. The observed sequence ends 3 residues before the CDR3 terminus, with the missing tail filled in from the germline J gene. The chain recombines TRBV19 with TRBJ2-3; no reliable D call. CDR1 is LNHDA, CDR2 SQIVND, per germline (reference sequence). V lost 8 bases to trimming and J lost 4 bases, with 16 bases between them. This CDR3 has 14 amino acids. The part of the CDR3 DNA that was read is TGTGCCAGTGGGCTGGGCCCCCCCGCAGATACG. It is translated as CASGLGPPADT. The CDR3 in its entirety is CASGLGPPADTQYF. Full variable domain (missing parts from reference TRBV19 and TRBJ2-3): DGGITQSPKYLFRKEGQNVTLSCEQNLNHDAMYWYRQDPGQGLRLIYYSQIVNDFQKGDIAEGYSVSREKKESFPLTVTSAQKNPTAFYLCASGLGPPADTQYFGPGTRLTVL.

The sample holds many counts of this clone. Coverage ceases 3 residues before the CDR3 finishes, and the germline J gene fills in the end. J is TRBJ2-7 and V is TRBV30, with D possibly being TRBD2 (7 bases). Germline CDR1 GTSNPN, CDR2 SVGIG (reference sequence). The CDR3 is 12 amino acids. Trimming cost V 5 bases and J 6 bases, with 14 bases left between them. The DNA read from the CDR3 is TGTGCCTGGGCCGGGGGGCTGGGCGAG. It translates to CAWAGGLGE. In full, the CDR3 is CAWAGGLGEQYF.

This clone came up many times. Its ends do not fully match the called genes, so a read error is possible. The CDR3 end is not reached by the read, which stops 3 residues before it; the germline J gene fills it in. The chain carries TRBV4-2 and TRBJ2-7; 8 positions agree with TRBD1. CDR3 length: 13 residues. The germline V gene encodes CDR1 LGHNA and CDR2 YNFKEQ. The sequenced part of the CDR3 DNA is TGCGCCAGCAGCCAAACAGGGGGCTACGAG. It encodes CASSQTGGYE. The entire CDR3 is CASSQTGGYEQYF.

This clone was recorded at least ten times. The CDR3 end lies 3 residues beyond the end of the read and is filled in from the germline J gene. The V call is TRBV7-6, the J call TRBJ2-3, with D uncertain. The CDR3 covers 13 residues. The germline gives CDR1 SGHVS, CDR2 FNYEAQ. The V gene lost 5 bases and the J gene lost 2 bases, with 8 bases spanning the gap. The sequenced part of the CDR3 DNA is TGTGCCAGCAGCCCCCTAATCACAGATACG. As protein: CASSPLITDT. The entire CDR3 is CASSPLITDTQYF. Full variable domain (missing parts from reference TRBV7-6 and TRBJ2-3): GAGVSQSPRYKVTKRGQDVALRCDPISGHVSLYWYRQALGQGPEFLTYFNYEAQQDKSGLPNDRFSAERPEGSISTLTIQRTEQRDSAMYRCASSPLITDTQYFGPGTRLTVL.

This clone was found many times. The read ends 3 residues early relative to the CDR3; the germline J gene fills the gap. The chain joins TRBV13 to TRBJ1-2; unclear D gene. Trimming stripped 4 bases from V and 5 bases from J, with 11 bases between. Germline V gene sequence: CDR1 PRHDT, CDR2 FYEKMQ (reference sequence). The CDR3 is 13 amino acids. CDR3 DNA (partial): TGTGCCAGCAGCTCAACGGGTCGGTATGGC. Protein product: CASSSTGRYG. The full CDR3 is CASSSTGRYGYTF.

This clone has ten or more counts. Sequencing ends 3 residues short of the CDR3 end; the germline J gene provides the rest. The gene calls are TRBV19 and TRBJ1-6, with 10 bases fitting TRBD1. Germline V gene lookup returns CDR1 LNHDA and CDR2 SQIVND (reference sequence). This CDR3 is 15 amino acids long. Trimming removed 3 bases from V and 7 bases from J; junction bases left unmatched: 3. This chain's CDR3 is CASSIGDRGNSPLHF. CDR3 DNA (partial): TGTGCCAGTAGTATCGGGGACAGGGGCAATTCACCC.

This clone showed up many times. Read coverage stops 3 residues before the CDR3 terminus; the germline J gene supplies the remainder. The V call is TRBV18, the J call TRBJ2-5; D is ambiguous. V was pared by 2 bases and J by 5 bases, with 9 bases between. The CDR3 is made up of 13 amino acids. Germline CDR1 KGHSH, CDR2 LQKENI. Incomplete CDR3 DNA: TGTGCCAGCTCACCAATCGTTGGCGAGACC. Protein: CASSPIVGET. The whole CDR3 is CASSPIVGETQYF.

There are many counts of this clone. Sequencing ends 3 residues short of the CDR3 end; the germline J gene provides the rest. The chain links TRBV20-1 to TRBJ2-2; tentative D call: TRBD1 (5 bases). V shed 2 bases and J shed 6 bases, with 16 bases lying between them. Germline CDR1 DFQATT, CDR2 SNEGSKA (reference sequence). This CDR3 comprises 15 residues. The CDR3 protein is CSARTVPLGPGELFF. CDR3 DNA, as far as it was read: TGCAGTGCTAGAACAGTTCCTCTGGGGCCCGGGGAG.

Ten or more counts support this clone. The missing CDR3 end, 3 residues past where the read stops, is filled in from the germline J gene. This chain joins TRBV4-1 and TRBJ1-4; 10 positions match TRBD1. V was pared by 8 bases and J by 5 bases, with 17 bases of the junction left unmatched. This CDR3 contains 18 residues. The germline CDR1 and CDR2 sequences are MGHRA and YSYEKL. The part of the CDR3 DNA that was read is TGCGCCAGCTCGAATAAGGGACAGGGGAGAACCGGAAATGAAAAA. Protein: CASSNKGQGRTGNEK. The whole CDR3 protein is CASSNKGQGRTGNEKLFF.

In its sample, this clone was seen many times. The read is 3 residues too short to cover the CDR3 end, so that end is filled in from the germline J gene. This chain joins TRBV28 and TRBJ2-5, with TRBD2 matching 8 bases. This CDR3 contains 16 residues. J was trimmed by 3 bases and V by 5 bases; bases with no gene match: 11. CDR1 and CDR2 (germline): MDHEN, SYDVKM. Incomplete CDR3 DNA: TGTGCCAGCAGTCCCCCGGGACTAGTAAGGGAAGAGACC. This gives the protein CASSPPGLVREET. The full CDR3 reads CASSPPGLVREETQYF.

This clone was counted between two and nine times. The read falls 3 residues short of the CDR3 end, and the missing part is taken from the germline J gene. The chain has TRBV5-1 and TRBJ2-7; D gene uncertain. Trimming removed 0 bases at V and 5 bases at J, with 9 bases between. The CDR3 consists of 13 residues. CDR1 SGHRS and CDR2 YFSETQ come from the germline V gene. The sequenced CDR3 bases are TGCGCCAGCAGCTTGGGTCCTCAGGACGAG. Protein product: CASSLGPQDE. The full CDR3 protein is CASSLGPQDEQYF.

This clone was counted between two and nine times. This sequence is one base from a far larger clone and is likely a read error. The read terminates 3 residues before the CDR3 end, so the remaining end is supplied by the germline J gene. The rearrangement links TRBV7-3 to TRBJ2-1; 12 bases are a match to TRBD2. This CDR3 has 15 residues. The junction had 6 bases not matched to a gene; V was cut back by 5 bases and J by 7 bases. Germline CDR1 reads SGHTA; CDR2 reads FQGTGA. The CDR3 DNA, read in part, is TGTGCCAGCAGCCCCCTAGCGGGAGGGCTGAATGAG. This translates into CASSPLAGGLNE. The entire CDR3 protein reads CASSPLAGGLNEQFF.

This clone came up a few times. The CDR3 sequence: CASNIAGSSYEQYF. CDR3 DNA, as far as it was read: TGTGCCAGCAATATAGCGGGAAGCTCCTACGAG. V and J are TRBV6-4 and TRBJ2-7; 8 positions agree with TRBD2. The read ends 3 residues before the CDR3 terminus; that terminus is restored from the germline J gene. This CDR3 contains 14 residues. Germline V gene sequence: CDR1 MRHNA, CDR2 SNTAGT. V lost 7 bases and J lost 0; bases outside the gene matches: 5.

This clone has only a few counts. The read finishes 3 residues shy of the CDR3 end, and the germline J gene is used to complete it. V gene TRBV30 combines with J gene TRBJ2-7, with 9 nucleotides matching TRBD1. The CDR3 sequence is 14 residues long. The germline V gene encodes CDR1 GTSNPN and CDR2 SVGIG (reference sequence). V shed 4 bases and J 3 bases; nucleotides not matched to a gene: 7. The sequenced CDR3 bases are TGTGCCTGGACTACCGGGACAGGGTACTACGAG. Its translation is CAWTTGTGYYE. From start to end, the CDR3 is CAWTTGTGYYEQYF.

This clone appeared many times. CDR3 bases read: TGTGCCAGTAGTTTCCCACAGGGGGCGTGGAAGGATGGC. It is translated as CASSFPQGAWKDG. The whole CDR3 sequence reads CASSFPQGAWKDGYTF. V gene TRBV19 combines with J gene TRBJ1-2; 9 bases agree with TRBD1. The read terminates 3 residues ahead of where the CDR3 ends, so the germline J gene completes it. CDR3 length: 16 amino acids. Germline values: CDR1 LNHDA, CDR2 SQIVND (reference sequence). V gave up 5 bases and J gave up 6 bases; unmatched junction bases: 13.

This clone was counted many times. Read data end 3 residues before the CDR3 end; the end is taken from the germline J gene. This chain connects TRBV19 to TRBJ2-3; no reliable D call. Germline CDR1 reads LNHDA; CDR2 reads SQIVND (reference sequence). With 3 bases removed from V and 0 bases from J, the gap between germline ends came to 10 bases. The CDR3 sequence is 15 residues long. The sequenced CDR3 bases are TGTGCCAGTAGTATTATAGCCGCGAGCACAGATACG. Protein: CASSIIAASTDT. The CDR3 reads in full as CASSIIAASTDTQYF.